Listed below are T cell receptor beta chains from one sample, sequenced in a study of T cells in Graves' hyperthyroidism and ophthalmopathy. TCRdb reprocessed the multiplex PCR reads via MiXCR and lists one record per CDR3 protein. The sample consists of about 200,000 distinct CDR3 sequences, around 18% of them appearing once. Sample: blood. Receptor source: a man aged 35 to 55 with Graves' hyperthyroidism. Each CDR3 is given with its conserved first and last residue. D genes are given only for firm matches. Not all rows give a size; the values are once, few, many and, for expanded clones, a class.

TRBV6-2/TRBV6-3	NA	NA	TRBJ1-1	TGTGCCAGCAGTCCTACCAGCATGAACACTGAAGCTTTCTTT	CASSPTSMNTEAFF
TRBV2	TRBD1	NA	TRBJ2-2	TGTGCCAGCAGTTTGACAGGGTCCGGGGAGCTGTTTTTT	CASSLTGSGELFF
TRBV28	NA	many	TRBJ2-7	TGTGCCTTCCACCGGGACCCCGGGAACGAGCAGTACTTC	CAFHRDPGNEQYF
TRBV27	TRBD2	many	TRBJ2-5	TGTGCCAGCAGTTTCGGGGGGGGAGAGACCCAGTACTTC	CASSFGGGETQYF
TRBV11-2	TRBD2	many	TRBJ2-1	TGTGCCAGCACCGGGACTAGCGGGGAGGGTGAGCAGTTCTTC	CASTGTSGEGEQFF
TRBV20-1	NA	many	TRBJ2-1	TGCAGTGCTGGATCTTGGACCAACAATGAGCAGTTCTTC	CSAGSWTNNEQFF
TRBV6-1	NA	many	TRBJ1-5	TGTGCCAGCCGGATTGGGATTTATAGCAATCAGCCCCAGCATTTT	CASRIGIYSNQPQHF
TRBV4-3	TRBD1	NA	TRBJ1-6	TGCGCCAGCAGCCATAATGGGGACAGCACTTATAATTCACCCCTCCACTTT	CASSHNGDSTYNSPLHF
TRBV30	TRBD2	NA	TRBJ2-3	TGTGCCTGGAGTAGCGGGGGGAGCACAGATACGCAGTATTTT	CAWSSGGSTDTQYF
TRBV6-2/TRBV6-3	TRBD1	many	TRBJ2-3	TGTGCCAGCAGTTCAGGGACAGCAGACCAGGATACGCAGTATTTT	CASSSGTADQDTQYF
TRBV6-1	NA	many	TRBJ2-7	TGTGCCAGCAGTTCCCCGCACGGAGGGTCCTACGAGCAGTACTTC	CASSSPHGGSYEQYF
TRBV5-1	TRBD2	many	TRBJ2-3	TGCGCCAGCAGCCTCTCCGAGGCAGCGGGGCGCACAGATACGCAGTATTTT	CASSLSEAAGRTDTQYF
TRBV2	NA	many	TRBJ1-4	TGTGCCAGCAGTGAGGACGGAGCGAATGAAAAACTGTTTTTT	CASSEDGANEKLFF
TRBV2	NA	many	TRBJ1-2	TGTGCCAGGAGGGAGGGGACGGGGTATGGCTACACCTTC	CARREGTGYGYTF
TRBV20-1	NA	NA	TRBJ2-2	TGCAGTGCTAGACAGTCCCCAGAGTGGTACACCGGGGAGCTGTTTTTT	CSARQSPEWYTGELFF
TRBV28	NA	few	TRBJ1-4	TGTGCCAGCAGTTCAAGGCAGGGAATTGAAAAACTGTTTTTT	CASSSRQGIEKLFF
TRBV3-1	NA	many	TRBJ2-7	TGTGCCAGCAGCCAAGGCAGACACGACGGCTACGAGCAGTACTTC	CASSQGRHDGYEQYF
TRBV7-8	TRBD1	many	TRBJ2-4	TGTGCCAGCAGCTTAGTTTCGGACAGGGGGGCCAAAAACATTCAGTACTTC	CASSLVSDRGAKNIQYF
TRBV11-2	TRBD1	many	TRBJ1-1	TGTGCCAGCAGCATTACGACAGGGGGCACTGAAGCTTTCTTT	CASSITTGGTEAFF
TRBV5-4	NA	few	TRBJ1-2	TGTGCCAGCAGCTTTTGGGGGGTCTATGGCTACACCTTC	CASSFWGVYGYTF
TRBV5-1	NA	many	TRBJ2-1	TGCGCCAGCAGTGTATCCGACCCCTCCTACAATGAGCAGTTCTTC	CASSVSDPSYNEQFF
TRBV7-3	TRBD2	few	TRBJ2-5	TGTGCCAGCAGCCGACTAGCGGGGGATCAAGAGACCCAGTACTTC	CASSRLAGDQETQYF
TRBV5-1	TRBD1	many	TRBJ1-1	TGCGCCAGCAGCAAACAGGGGGCCGTAGAAGCTTTCTTT	CASSKQGAVEAFF
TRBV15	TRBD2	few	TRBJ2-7	TGTGCCACCAGCAGAGATCTAGCGGGGGCCTACTACGAGCAGTACTTC	CATSRDLAGAYYEQYF
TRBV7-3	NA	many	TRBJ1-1	TGTGCCAGCAGCTTTCGGATGAACACTGAAGCTTTCTTT	CASSFRMNTEAFF
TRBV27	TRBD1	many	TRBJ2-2	TGTGCCAGCGGCAGGGGGCCAATCCTAGGAGACACCGGGGAGCTGTTTTTT	CASGRGPILGDTGELFF
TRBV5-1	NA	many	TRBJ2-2	TGCGCCAGCAGCTTGCGCACAAACACCGGGGAGCTGTTTTTT	CASSLRTNTGELFF
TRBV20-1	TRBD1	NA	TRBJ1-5	TGCAGTGCTACTAAATACACAGGGGTTGTGGAGCCCCAGCATTTT	CSATKYTGVVEPQHF
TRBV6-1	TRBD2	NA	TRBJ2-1	TGTGCCAGCAGGGAAGCGGGGGGATACAATGAGCAGTTCTTC	CASREAGGYNEQFF
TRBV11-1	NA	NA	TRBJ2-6	TGTGCCAGCAGCTCCCCTAGATGGACAGACATAAACTCTGGGGCCAACGTCCTGACTTTC	CASSSPRWTDINSGANVLTF
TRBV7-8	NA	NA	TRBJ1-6	TGTGCCAGCAGCTTAAAAGTGGGGGGCAACGGCTCACCCCTCCACTTT	CASSLKVGGNGSPLHF
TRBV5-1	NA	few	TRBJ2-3	TGCGCCAGCAGCTTGGTCGCCCGGGCAGATACGCAGTATTTT	CASSLVARADTQYF
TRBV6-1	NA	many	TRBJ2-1	TGTGCCAGCAGTGAAGCCCCACACACTGAGCAGTTCTTC	CASSEAPHTEQFF
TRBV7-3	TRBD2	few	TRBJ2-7	TGTGCCAGCAGCTTTAAAATCCACCGGGGGGGCAGATACGAGCAGTACTTC	CASSFKIHRGGRYEQYF
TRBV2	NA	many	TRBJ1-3	TGTGCCAGCAGTCGTGGGCCTAGAAACACCATATATTTT	CASSRGPRNTIYF
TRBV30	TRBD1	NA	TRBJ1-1	TGTGCCTGGACAGTAGGGGACAGGGCGAATGAAGCTTTCTTT	CAWTVGDRANEAFF
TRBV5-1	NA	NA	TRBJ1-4	TGCGCCAGCAGCTTGGGACAGAGGACTGAAAAACTGTTTTTT	CASSLGQRTEKLFF
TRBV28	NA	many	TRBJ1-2	TGTGCCAGCAGTGTCACGAATTTGGGCCGCTATGGCTACACCTTC	CASSVTNLGRYGYTF
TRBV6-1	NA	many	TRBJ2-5	TGTGCCAGCAGTCAGGGGATTGAGACCCAGTACTTC	CASSQGIETQYF
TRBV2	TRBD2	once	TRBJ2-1	TGTGCCAGGGCTAGCGGGGGTAATGAGCAGTTCTTC	CARASGGNEQFF
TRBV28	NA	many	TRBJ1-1	TGTGCCAGCAGTTTATCCCTGGGGTTGAACACTGAAGCTTTCTTT	CASSLSLGLNTEAFF
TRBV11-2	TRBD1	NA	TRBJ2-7	TGTGCCAGCAGTCGACAGGGGGTCCGTCCCGAGCAGTACTTC	CASSRQGVRPEQYF
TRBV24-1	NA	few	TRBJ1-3	TGTGCCACCTCAAAAGGGGGGGCTGCTCTGGAAAACACCATATATTTT	CATSKGGAALENTIYF
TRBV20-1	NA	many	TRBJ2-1	TGCAGTGCTCCCCGGGACGGAACCTACAATGAGCAGTTCTTC	CSAPRDGTYNEQFF
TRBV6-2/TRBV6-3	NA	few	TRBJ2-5	TGTGCCAGCTGCAGTTACCTAGGTACCCAGTACTTC	CASCSYLGTQYF
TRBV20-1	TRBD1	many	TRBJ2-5	TGCAGTGCTAACAGGGGGCTTGAGACCCAGTACTTC	CSANRGLETQYF
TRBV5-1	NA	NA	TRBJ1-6	TGCGCCAGCAGGTCTTGCCCCTTATTCTCCTATAATTCACCCCTCCACTTT	CASRSCPLFSYNSPLHF
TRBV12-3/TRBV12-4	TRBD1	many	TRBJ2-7	TGTGCCAGCAGTTTAGTAGCAGGGGGTGACTACGAGCAGTACTTC	CASSLVAGGDYEQYF
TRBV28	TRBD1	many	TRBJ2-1	TGTGCCAGCAGAGACAGGGGAGAATACAATGAGCAGTTCTTC	CASRDRGEYNEQFF
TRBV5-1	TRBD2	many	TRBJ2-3	TGCGCCAGCAGCCCTCCTCTAGCGGGGGTCACAGATACGCAGTATTTT	CASSPPLAGVTDTQYF
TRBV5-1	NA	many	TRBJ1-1	TGCGCCAGCAGTCCGGACACCGGCACTGAAGCTTTCTTT	CASSPDTGTEAFF